This TCR beta chain comes out of a study of STAT5B mutations in CD4+ large granular lymphocyte leukemia. Germline V CDR1 and CDR2: SEHNR, FQNEAQ (reference sequence). Trimming shortened V by 3 bases and J by 4 bases, and 12 bases separated the two germline ends. The CDR3 spans 15 residues. Remarks on this clone: The antigen remains undetermined.

Overall study findings and caveats: Around 25% of private leukemic clonotypes occurred rarely in other patients' non-leukemic repertoires. 8/27 top patient clones versus 2/35 control clones were TRBV06-family.

Profiled with immunoSEQ multiplex PCR; TCRdb holds only in-frame clones, not every one. Among about 31,000 clones listed, around nine tenths were seen once. The sequence was collected from a human donor in good health. The rearrangement links TRBV7-9 to TRBJ1-4; D perhaps matches TRBD1 (5 bases). Material: CD4+ T cells from blood buffy coats. As DNA, the CDR3 is TGTGCCAGCAGCTTGGGGGGACCGATTAATGAAAAACTGTTTTTT. The encoded protein is CASSLGGPINEKLFF.